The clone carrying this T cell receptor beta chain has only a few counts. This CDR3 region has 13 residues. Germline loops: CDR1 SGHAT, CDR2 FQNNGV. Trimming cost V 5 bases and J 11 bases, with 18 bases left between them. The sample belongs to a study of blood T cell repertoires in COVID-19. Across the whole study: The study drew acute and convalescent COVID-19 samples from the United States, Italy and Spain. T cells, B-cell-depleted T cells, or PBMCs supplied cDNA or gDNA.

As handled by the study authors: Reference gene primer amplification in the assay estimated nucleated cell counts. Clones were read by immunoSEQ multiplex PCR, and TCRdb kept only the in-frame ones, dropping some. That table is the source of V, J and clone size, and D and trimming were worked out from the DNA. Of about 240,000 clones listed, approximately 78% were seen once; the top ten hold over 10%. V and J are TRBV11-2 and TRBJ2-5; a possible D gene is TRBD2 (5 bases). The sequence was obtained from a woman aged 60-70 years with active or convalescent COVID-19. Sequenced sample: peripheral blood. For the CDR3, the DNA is TGTGCCAGCAGCCCCCTTCGTACTAGTCAGCAGTACTTC. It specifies CASSPLRTSQQYF.